The clone carrying this TCR beta chain was picked up a small number of times. Time point in this sample: newly diagnosed GD, antithyroid drugs for less than 3 months. PBMC-extracted RNA yielded the TCR library. This CDR3 is 16 amino acids long. The V gene end was trimmed by 3 bases and the J gene end by 4 bases; junction bases not matched to a gene: 9. Germline assignment: CDR1 MNHGY and CDR2 SVAAGI. These data come from a study of regulatory T cells in long-lasting Graves disease. Overall study: Antithyroid drugs had been taken under 3 months by newly diagnosed Graves' patients.

Arm-PCR of CDR3 regions and iRepertoire HTBI primers were used to build TCR beta libraries. TCRdb called the multiplex PCR reads again in MiXCR, with one record for every CDR3 protein. Among under 800,000 distinct CDR3 sequences listed, approximately 15% were seen once. These data are also associated with another study on T cells in Graves' hyperthyroidism and ophthalmopathy.

This sequence joins TRBV6-9 and TRBJ1-1; 9 nucleotides align to TRBD1. Source: peripheral blood mononuclear cells (PBMCs), taken at new diagnosis, from a patient treated with antithyroid drugs. The clonotype originates from a young woman with Graves disease. This CDR3 is CASSYLWGQGITEAFF. CDR3 in DNA: TGTGCCAGCAGTTACCTGTGGGGACAGGGTATCACTGAAGCTTTCTTT.